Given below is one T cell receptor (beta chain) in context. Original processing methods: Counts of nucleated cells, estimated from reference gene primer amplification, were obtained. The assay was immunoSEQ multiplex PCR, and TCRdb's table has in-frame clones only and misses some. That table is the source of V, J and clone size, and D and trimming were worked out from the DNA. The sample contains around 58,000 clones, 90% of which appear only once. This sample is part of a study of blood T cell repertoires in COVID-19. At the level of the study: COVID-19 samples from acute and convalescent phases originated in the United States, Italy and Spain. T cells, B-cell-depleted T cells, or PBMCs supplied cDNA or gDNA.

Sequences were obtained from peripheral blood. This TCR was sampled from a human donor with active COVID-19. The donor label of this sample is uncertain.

The CDR3 coding sequence is TGTGCCAGCAGTTACTCGACTCACTCCTACGAGCAGTACGTC. As protein: CASSYSTHSYEQYV. The chain has TRBV6-2 or TRBV6-3 and TRBJ2-7; no clear D. Germline lookup yields CDR1 MNHEY and CDR2 SVGEGT. There are 14 residues in the CDR3. Trimming left V 0 bases short and J 0 bases short, with 6 bases between.